This TCR beta chain was found in a study of blood T cell repertoires in COVID-19. Data came from immunoSEQ multiplex PCR; TCRdb stores just in-frame clones and leaves some out. This table holds roughly 200,000 clones, roughly 89% found once. Grouping used clinical history reported by participants in a survey and questionnaire. Germline CDR1 and CDR2: LNHDA and SQIVND (reference sequence). V gave up 3 bases and J gave up 7 bases, with 19 bases separating them. This CDR3 is 15 amino acids long. The receptor was derived from a woman between 40 and 50 years old with acute COVID-19. The sample taken for sequencing was PBMCs or T cells enriched from blood (not recorded which). The rearrangement links TRBV19 to TRBJ2-7, with D perhaps matching TRBD2 (7 bases). The CDR3 DNA sequence: TGTGCCAGTAGTATGAACCAGGGGAGGGTGCAAGAGCAGTACTTC. Translation gives CASSMNQGRVQEQYF.